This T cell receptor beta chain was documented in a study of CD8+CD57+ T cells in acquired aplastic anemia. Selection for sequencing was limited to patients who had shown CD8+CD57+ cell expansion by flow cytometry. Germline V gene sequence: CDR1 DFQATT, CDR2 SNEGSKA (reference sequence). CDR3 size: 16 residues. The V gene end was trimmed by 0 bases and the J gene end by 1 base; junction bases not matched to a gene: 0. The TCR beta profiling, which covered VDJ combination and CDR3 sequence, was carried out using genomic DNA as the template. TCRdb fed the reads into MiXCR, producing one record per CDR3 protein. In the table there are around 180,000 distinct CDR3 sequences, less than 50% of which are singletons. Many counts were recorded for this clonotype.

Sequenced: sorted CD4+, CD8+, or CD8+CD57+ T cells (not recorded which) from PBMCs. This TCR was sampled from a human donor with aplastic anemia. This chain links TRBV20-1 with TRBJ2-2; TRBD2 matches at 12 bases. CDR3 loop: CSARELAGGNTGELFF. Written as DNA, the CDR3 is TGCAGTGCTAGAGAACTAGCGGGGGGGAACACCGGGGAGCTGTTTTTT.